This T cell receptor beta chain was sequenced in a study of CD8+ T cells in alopecia areata. At the level of the study: Treated patients were scored for severity by percent of scalp affected.

Study-wide results and limits: Under tofacitinib, fewer expanded CD8+ clones appeared among the top 100 scalp clones.

Extraction and reverse transcription of RNA yielded cDNA as the sequencing template. Repertoires were generated with immunoSEQ multiplex PCR, while TCRdb's copy carries only in-frame clones and drops some. The sample yields 150,000 to 200,000 clones, 40% to 65% seen once. This clone was recorded once. Its specificity is not known. Treatment meaning: oral pan-JAK inhibitor, 5-10 mg twice daily. Collected material from alopecia areata patients comprised lesional scalp punch biopsies and peripheral blood. This clonotype was sampled from a human donor with alopecia areata. Here the sequenced sample was CD8+ T cells sorted from blood, taken at week 24, from a patient treated with tofacitinib.

The CDR3 DNA reads as TGTGCCAGCAGCCCGAGGACAGGGTACACCGGGGAGCTGTTTTTT. Residues: CASSPRTGYTGELFF. The chain uses TRBV7-6 and TRBJ2-2; TRBD1 matches 8 bases. V was pared by 5 bases and J by 3 bases, with 5 bases of the junction left unmatched. Germline V gives CDR1 SGHVS, CDR2 FNYEAQ. The CDR3 runs to 15 residues. The full variable domain, rest sourced from reference TRBV7-6 and TRBJ2-2, is GAGVSQSPRYKVTKRGQDVALRCDPISGHVSLYWYRQALGQGPEFLTYFNYEAQQDKSGLPNDRFSAERPEGSISTLTIQRTEQRDSAMYRCASSPRTGYTGELFFGEGSRLTVL.